The entry below describes one TCR beta chain. Sequencing used immunoSEQ multiplex PCR; TCRdb keeps in-frame clones, though not all of them. This table holds over 200,000 clones, under 90% found once. The data derive from a study of blood T cell repertoires in COVID-19. Whole-study context: PBMCs, B-cell-depleted T cells, or T cells provided the cDNA or gDNA that made up the material.

The germline gives CDR1 SGHVS, CDR2 FNYEAQ. J lost 6 bases, V lost 5 bases, and 9 bases had no gene match. CDR3 length equals 14 residues. Sequencing used peripheral blood. The receptor comes from a man in his fifties or sixties who had recovered from COVID-19. V is TRBV7-6 and J is TRBJ2-7, with 8 positions matching TRBD2. This chain's CDR3 is CASSPGRGDVEQYF. In DNA, the CDR3 is TGTGCCAGCAGCCCGGGGCGGGGGGATGTCGAGCAGTACTTC.